This T cell receptor (beta chain) was profiled in a study of T cells in Graves' hyperthyroidism and ophthalmopathy. Each person with ophthalmopathy scored at least 3 on the Clinical Activity Score, reached NOSPECS grade 4 or higher, and had been ill under 3 months. Exclusion of patients followed from uncontrolled infection, other autoimmune disease, pregnancy or lactation. V was clipped by 5 bases and J by 2 bases, with 10 bases between them. The CDR3 consists of 15 residues. The germline V gene has CDR1 SGHTA and CDR2 FQGNSA. Study observations and caveats: Most thyroid clonotypes expanded above 0.001 appeared in blood too.

From RNA transcripts, TCR beta CDR3 regions were amplified. The study used the HTBI primer set for a first-round RT-PCR of the TCR CDR3. TCRdb recomputed calls from the multiplex PCR reads with MiXCR, one row per CDR3 protein. The data show 490,000 or so distinct CDR3 sequences, roughly 23% seen once. As to this clonotype: Its antigen remains unidentified.

The sample consisted of blood. The TCR was taken from a woman between 65 and 79 years old with Graves' ophthalmopathy. The genes are TRBV7-2 and TRBJ2-6, with D tentatively TRBD2 (7 bases). The DNA for the CDR3 is TGTGCCAGCAGCAGGGGGGGCACTGGGGCCAACGTCCTGACTTTC. Protein: CASSRGGTGANVLTF.